This TCR beta chain originates from a study of T cell repertoires in cytomegalovirus infection. On the study more broadly: In public TCR beta signatures, there were indications of both CMV infection and matching HLA type. The study, taken as a whole, reports: The cumulative frequency of public TCR beta families distinguished individuals who carried CMV together with the relevant HLA. Ex vivo responses were dominated by HLA-C-restricted CMV-specific TCR beta clonotypes.

The germline gives CDR1 MGHRA, CDR2 YSYEKL. The V and J ends lost 2 bases and 0 bases, in that order; junction bases with no gene match: 8. CDR3 length: 17 amino acids. Details on this clonotype: The antigen remains undetermined.

TCRdb reprocessed the reads via MiXCR and lists one record per CDR3 protein. This table has approximately 600,000 distinct CDR3 sequences, around 40% appearing once. The chain employs TRBV4-1 and TRBJ1-2; TRBD1 aligns across 8 bases. The sequence was collected from a human donor in good health (CMV status not recorded). Some clones in this sample may be carry-over from other donors' samples. Sequenced here: cultured PBMCs, sampled from culture after CMV antigen stimulation. Here the CDR3 reads CASSQTTGVGTNYGYTF. CDR3 DNA: TGCGCCAGCAGCCAAACGACAGGGGTTGGGACTAACTATGGCTACACCTTC.